Each of the 28 T cell receptor beta chains below was sequenced from the same sample in a study of Graves' ophthalmopathy and Graves' hyperthyroidism. The TCR beta CDR3 regions underwent amplification from RNA transcripts. A first-round RT-PCR used HTBI primers, followed by a second-round multiplex PCR. TCRdb analysed the multiplex PCR reads with MiXCR anew, one entry per CDR3 protein. The sample lists fewer than 650,000 distinct CDR3 sequences, 20% to 25% seen once, with about 6.6% in the top ten. The material sequenced was peripheral blood. The receptors shown here come from a woman between 18 and 30 years old with stable Graves' hyperthyroidism. Some clones in this sample may be carry-over from other donors' samples.

The rearrangement joins TRBV9 to TRBJ2-1, with 9 positions matching TRBD2. The CDR3 covers 15 residues. Trimming took 2 bases from V and 2 from J; bases not matched to a gene: 2. Looked up from germline, CDR1 is SGDLS and CDR2 is YYNGEE. The CDR3 is CASSVSGSPYNEQFF. For the CDR3, the DNA is TGTGCCAGCAGCGTTAGCGGGAGCCCCTACAATGAGCAGTTCTTC.

Ten or more counts support this clonotype. The V gene is TRBV20-1, the J gene TRBJ1-1, with 7 bases fitting TRBD1. This CDR3 is built from 13 residues. Germline V gives CDR1 DFQATT, CDR2 SNEGSKA (reference sequence). Trimming removed 3 bases from V and 11 bases from J; junction bases left unmatched: 12. CDR3 nucleotide sequence: TGCAGTGCTAGGGAACCGGGACAGAAGAAGGCTTTCTTT. It is translated as CSAREPGQKKAFF.

This clonotype was recorded a few times. A much larger clone lies a single base off, so this may be a read error. The chain carries TRBV11-3 and TRBJ2-7; TRBD1 matches 8 bases. Germline trimming cut 2 bases from V and 4 bases from J; bases unmatched to any gene: 1. The germline gives CDR1 SGHNT, CDR2 YENEEA. CDR3 length: 13 residues. The DNA of the CDR3 is TGTGCCAGCAGCTTAAACAGGGGGTACGAGCAGTACTTC. Its translation is CASSLNRGYEQYF.

In its sample, this clonotype was seen many times. This chain uses TRBV6-5 with TRBJ1-1; D is unresolved. Germline lookup yields CDR1 MNHEY and CDR2 SVGAGI. The CDR3 spans 12 residues. The V end lost 6 bases, the J end lost 4 bases, and 9 bases lay between the germline ends. The CDR3 here is CASSGPSTEAFF. CDR3 DNA: TGTGCCAGCAGCGGACCGAGCACTGAAGCTTTCTTT.

This clonotype was counted ten times or more. The chain recombines TRBV20-1 with TRBJ1-5; 7 positions match TRBD1. J gave up 11 bases and V 3 bases, and 25 bases lay outside the gene matches. The germline V gene encodes CDR1 DFQATT and CDR2 SNEGSKA (reference sequence). CDR3 length: 18 amino acids. CDR3 DNA sequence: TGCAGTGCTAGTGGGGGAAGGGGGCGGGGAAATGGCCGCCAGGCCCAGCATTTT. It translates to CSASGGRGRGNGRQAQHF.

The CDR3 loop reads CASSPWTSGGRELFF. CDR3 DNA sequence: TGTGCCAGCAGTCCCTGGACTAGCGGGGGTAGGGAGCTGTTTTTT. This rearrangement joins TRBV6-1 to TRBJ2-2; 13 bases match TRBD2. The CDR3 consists of 15 residues. V was pared by 5 bases and J by 9 bases, with 6 bases of the junction left unmatched. Germline V gives CDR1 MNHNS, CDR2 SASEGT.

This rearrangement joins TRBV30 to TRBJ2-2, with D tentatively TRBD1 or TRBD2 (6 bases each). The CDR3 loop spans 15 amino acids. Germline V gives CDR1 GTSNPN, CDR2 SVGIG (reference sequence). The V end lost 0 bases, the J end lost 5 bases, and 13 bases lay between the germline ends. Written as DNA, the CDR3 is TGTGCCTGGAGTGTATTGGGGGCGGGGACCGGGGAGCTGTTTTTT. As protein: CAWSVLGAGTGELFF.

The genes are TRBV12-3 or TRBV12-4 and TRBJ1-1; D is ambiguous. Trimming pared 1 base from V and 4 bases from J, leaving 10 bases between. The CDR3 loop spans 14 amino acids. In DNA form, the CDR3 reads TGTGCCAGCAGTTTAGGGTCGGCTGGCACTGAAGCTTTCTTT. Amino acids: CASSLGSAGTEAFF.

In its sample, this clonotype was seen many times. The V and J genes are TRBV12-3 or TRBV12-4 and TRBJ1-2; TRBD1 matches 10 bases. J was trimmed by 5 bases and V by 5 bases; bases with no gene match: 5. There are 14 residues in the CDR3. CDR3 bases: TGTGCCAGCAGTGACAGGGGGCGCGGGTATGGCTACACCTTC. Residues: CASSDRGRGYGYTF.

In nucleotides, the CDR3 is TGTGCCAGCAGAGAGGACAGGGCCACCGGGGAGCTGTTTTTT. Its translation is CASREDRATGELFF. The gene calls are TRBV25-1 and TRBJ2-2, with 8 bases fitting TRBD1. The CDR3 contains 14 residues. CDR1 is MGHDK and CDR2 is SYGVNS in the germline V gene. V gave up 6 bases and J gave up 4 bases; unmatched junction bases: 4.

This chain joins TRBV20-1 and TRBJ1-5; TRBD1 might be the D (5 bases). V was shortened by 5 bases and J by 6 bases, with 14 bases between the two germline ends. From germline, CDR1 is DFQATT and CDR2 SNEGSKA (reference sequence). The CDR3 is made up of 13 amino acids. The CDR3 spells CSAHGGGGQPQHF. DNA of the CDR3: TGCAGTGCTCACGGCGGGGGAGGTCAGCCCCAGCATTTT.

The chain carries TRBV30 and TRBJ2-7; D may match TRBD1 or TRBD2 (5 bases each). Per germline, CDR1 GTSNPN and CDR2 SVGIG (reference sequence). Trimming shortened V by 0 bases and J by 4 bases, and 16 bases separated the two germline ends. The CDR3 is 15 amino acids. Written as DNA, the CDR3 is TGTGCCTGGAGTGTCCCACGGGGCAGTGGGTACGAGCAGTACTTC. Protein sequence: CAWSVPRGSGYEQYF.

This clonotype has a count of ten or more. The chain joins TRBV20-1 to TRBJ2-7; 13 bases fit TRBD2. V was clipped by 6 bases and J by 6 bases; unmatched bases: 8. There are 14 residues in the CDR3. CDR1 and CDR2 (germline): DFQATT, SNEGSKA (reference sequence). The CDR3 bases are TGCAGTGCCGCCGGGACTAGCGGGGTTCTCGAGCAGTACTTC. Translated, it gives CSAAGTSGVLEQYF.

This clonotype was picked up many times. The genes are TRBV20-1 and TRBJ1-6; 7 bases line up with TRBD1. This CDR3 has 14 residues. Losses at the gene ends were 6 bases for V and 0 bases for J; bases not matched to a gene: 2. Looked up from germline, CDR1 is DFQATT and CDR2 is SNEGSKA (reference sequence). CDR3 region: CSARDSSYNSPLHF. The CDR3 DNA reads as TGCAGTGCCCGGGACAGCTCCTATAATTCACCCCTCCACTTT.

This clonotype was observed many times. The chain joins TRBV12-5 to TRBJ1-1; 9 bases fit TRBD1. The CDR3 is made up of 15 amino acids. With V trimmed by 1 base and J by 4 bases, 4 bases remained unmatched. In germline, CDR1 is LGHNT, CDR2 FRNRAP. This CDR3 reads CASGLGYRGRTEAFF. CDR3 nucleotides: TGTGCTAGTGGTTTGGGATACAGGGGGCGCACTGAAGCTTTCTTT.

This clonotype showed up many times. The gene calls are TRBV6-5 and TRBJ1-2; D remains unclear. The V gene lost 4 bases and the J gene lost 10 bases, with 13 bases spanning the gap. The CDR3 length is 12 residues. Germline V gene sequence: CDR1 MNHEY, CDR2 SVGAGI. The CDR3 DNA reads TGTGCCAGCAGTTTAGGTGGCTCTGACTACACCTTC. Translating gives CASSLGGSDYTF.

In this sample, this clonotype turned up many times. This chain links TRBV7-2 with TRBJ1-2, with TRBD1 matching over 8 bases. Germline V gene sequence: CDR1 SGHTA, CDR2 FQGNSA. The CDR3 is made up of 14 amino acids. Trimming cost V 6 bases and J 4 bases; bases outside gene matches: 7. CDR3 sequence reads: CASSVGTGSYGYTF. In nucleotides, the CDR3 is TGTGCCAGCAGTGTAGGGACAGGCTCCTATGGCTACACCTTC.

This clonotype was found many times. This chain links TRBV12-5 with TRBJ1-1; no firm D call. The CDR3 has 16 amino acids. The germline V gene encodes CDR1 LGHNT and CDR2 FRNRAP. The V end lost 0 bases, the J end lost 1 base, and 12 bases lay between the germline ends. Here the CDR3 DNA reads TGTGCTAGTGGTTTGGTAGGCCCGACCGGGAACACTGAAGCTTTCTTT. This encodes CASGLVGPTGNTEAFF.

This clonotype was recorded a few times. This chain uses TRBV7-9 with TRBJ2-7, with D possibly being TRBD1 or TRBD2 (6 bases each). The CDR3 has 14 residues. V was pared by 5 bases and J by 4 bases, with 15 bases between. CDR1 SEHNR and CDR2 FQNEAQ come from the germline V gene (reference sequence). The CDR3: CASSPGRGTYEQYF. The CDR3 coding sequence is TGTGCCAGCAGCCCCGGGAGAGGGACATACGAGCAGTACTTC.

This clonotype was counted ten times or more. The chain uses TRBV6-1 and TRBJ1-2, with D perhaps TRBD1 (6 bases). The CDR3 loop spans 13 amino acids. Per the germline V gene, CDR1 is MNHNS and CDR2 is SASEGT. Trimming pared 0 bases from V and 14 bases from J, leaving 16 bases between. The CDR3 protein is CASSEARGLGGTF. CDR3 nucleotides: TGTGCCAGCAGTGAAGCGCGGGGGCTAGGCGGGACCTTC.

A few counts support this clonotype. This sequence joins TRBV18 and TRBJ1-2; D is unresolved. This CDR3 contains 15 residues. Germline V CDR1 and CDR2: KGHSH, LQKENI. Trimming left V 5 bases short and J 0 bases short, with 13 bases between. The chain's CDR3 is CASSTFEAANYGYTF. CDR3 sequence (DNA): TGTGCCAGCTCAACCTTTGAGGCTGCTAACTATGGCTACACCTTC.

The J gene is TRBJ1-2, the V gene TRBV6-1; D ambiguous. The germline V gene has CDR1 MNHNS and CDR2 SASEGT. V was pared by 2 bases and J by 0 bases, with 7 bases between. This CDR3 contains 14 residues. CDR3: CASSELGTNYGYTF. The CDR3 DNA follows: TGTGCCAGCAGTGAACTCGGGACTAACTATGGCTACACCTTC.

This clonotype occurred a few times. The V gene is TRBV15, the J gene TRBJ1-1; no firm D call. This CDR3 has 12 residues. The germline V and J ends were trimmed by 5 bases and 6 bases, with 10 bases remaining between them. Germline V lookup: CDR1 LNHNV, CDR2 YYDKDF (reference sequence). The CDR3: CATSPKGAEAFF. CDR3 nucleotide sequence: TGTGCCACCAGCCCCAAGGGTGCTGAAGCTTTCTTT.

In its sample, this clonotype was seen many times. The chain carries TRBV20-1 and TRBJ2-2, with D tentatively TRBD2 (6 bases). V dropped 7 bases and J dropped 7 bases, with 16 bases sitting between them. This CDR3 region has 13 residues. Germline values: CDR1 DFQATT, CDR2 SNEGSKA (reference sequence). The DNA for the CDR3 is TGCAGTGTTGGAGGGACGGTGATCGGGGAGCTGTTTTTT. Its protein is CSVGGTVIGELFF.

This clonotype was picked up many times. This chain joins TRBV11-2 and TRBJ2-7, with 8 bases matching TRBD1. With 2 bases clipped from V and 5 bases from J, the junction kept 11 bases outside the gene matches. The CDR3 runs 16 residues. Germline V lookup: CDR1 SGHAT, CDR2 FQNNGV. The CDR3 region is CASSLSRDRRRDEQYF. The DNA for the CDR3 is TGTGCCAGCAGCTTATCCCGGGACAGGCGGAGGGACGAGCAGTACTTC.

The genes are TRBV6-5 and TRBJ1-2; TRBD1 matches 12 bases. Germline lookup yields CDR1 MNHEY and CDR2 SVGAGI. The J segment lost 12 bases and the V segment lost 4 bases, leaving 9 bases of the junction unmatched. The CDR3 covers 14 residues. The CDR3 DNA reads TGTGCCAGCAGTTCCCATATGGGACAGGGGGCTCACACCTTC. It specifies CASSSHMGQGAHTF.

The rearrangement uses TRBV5-5 and TRBJ1-1; D gene uncertain. CDR1 SGHKS and CDR2 YYEKEE come from the germline V gene (reference sequence). Trimming took 2 bases from V and 5 from J, leaving 19 bases between them. The CDR3 is 16 amino acids. CDR3: CASSFRPPGSRTEAFF. DNA of the CDR3: TGTGCCAGCAGCTTCCGTCCTCCGGGGTCCAGGACTGAAGCTTTCTTT.

There are many counts of this clonotype. J is TRBJ1-1 and V is TRBV28, with TRBD1 identical over 7 bases. J gave up 5 bases and V 5 bases, and 11 bases lay outside the gene matches. Germline V lookup: CDR1 MDHEN, CDR2 SYDVKM. CDR3 length equals 15 residues. The DNA for the CDR3 is TGTGCCAGCAGTCCCGGGACAGCCTTCTTAACTGAAGCTTTCTTT. It yields the protein CASSPGTAFLTEAFF. The full variable domain, its missing parts supplied by reference TRBV28 and TRBJ1-1, is DVKVTQSSRYLVKRTGEKVFLECVQDMDHENMFWYRQDPGLGLRLIYFSYDVKMKEKGDIPEGYSVSREKKERFSLILESASTNQTSMYLCASSPGTAFLTEAFFGQGTRLTVV.